The 31 T cell receptor beta chains below were found in one sample sequenced in a study of early T cells in non-severe SARS-CoV-2 infection. TCRdb independently ran MiXCR on the 5' RACE reads; one entry per CDR3 protein. The sample carries about 77,000 distinct CDR3 sequences, about 9.6% recorded once. The sequenced material came from whole blood. Receptor source: an adult who was a healthcare worker with PCR-confirmed SARS-CoV-2 infection or an uninfected control (not recorded which).

A single count supports this clonotype. Since a much larger clone is just one base distant, this may be a read error. The genes are TRBV11-3 and TRBJ2-3, with 7 nucleotides matching TRBD1. The CDR3 sequence is 15 residues long. The germline V gene encodes CDR1 SGHNT and CDR2 YENEEA. This CDR3 reads CASSWGQTSTATQYF. The CDR3 region has the DNA TGTGCCAGCAGCTGGGGACAGACCTCCACAGCTACGCAGTATTTT.

This clonotype was counted between two and nine times. The chain joins TRBV4-1 to TRBJ2-7, with D maybe TRBD1 (5 bases). V lost 1 base and J 6 bases, leaving 10 bases between the germline ends. The CDR3 is made up of 13 amino acids. Germline CDR1 reads MGHRA; CDR2 reads YSYEKL. The CDR3 region has the DNA TGCGCCAGCAGCCAAGGGCTAGGGGTCGAGCAGTACTTC. Translating it yields CASSQGLGVEQYF.

This clonotype occurred a few times. The CDR3 region is CASSQAGLPGQPQHF. The CDR3 DNA sequence: TGTGCCAGCAGCCAAGCCGGGCTACCTGGTCAGCCCCAGCATTTT. This chain joins TRBV6-1 and TRBJ1-5; D remains ambiguous. This CDR3 region has 15 residues. From germline, CDR1 is MNHNS and CDR2 SASEGT. V lost 6 bases to trimming and J lost 6 bases, with 18 bases between them.

This clonotype showed up many times. The V call is TRBV6-2 or TRBV6-3, the J call TRBJ2-1; possibly TRBD1 or TRBD2 for D (5 bases each). Trimming took 8 bases from V and 5 from J, leaving 19 bases between them. Germline CDR1 MNHEY, CDR2 SVGEGT. There are 15 residues in the CDR3. Written as DNA, the CDR3 is TGTGCCAGCGGCTTGATGGGGCGGGTGAACAATGAGCAGTTCTTC. It translates to CASGLMGRVNNEQFF.

V gene TRBV27 combines with J gene TRBJ1-4; no firm D call. The ends were cut back, 5 bases at V and 1 base at J, with 5 bases in the middle. Germline assignment: CDR1 MNHEY and CDR2 SMNVEV (reference sequence). This CDR3 has 13 amino acids. The DNA for the CDR3 is TGTGCCAGCAGTATCCGAACTAATGAAAAACTGTTTTTT. It translates to CASSIRTNEKLFF. Together with reference TRBV27 and TRBJ1-4, the CDR3 gives the full variable domain: EAQVTQNPRYLITVTGKKLTVTCSQNMNHEYMSWYRQDPGLGLRQIYYSMNVEVTDKGDVPEGYKVSRKEKRNFPLILESPSPNQTSLYFCASSIRTNEKLFFGSGTQLSVL.

This clonotype was recorded at least ten times. Here the CDR3 reads CASSQDDYSYNEQFF. The CDR3, as DNA: TGTGCCAGCAGCCAGGACGACTACTCCTACAATGAGCAGTTCTTC. V gene TRBV14 combines with J gene TRBJ2-1, with D possibly matching TRBD2 (5 bases). The V gene's germline CDR1 is SGHDN and CDR2 FVKESK. The CDR3 is 15 residues long. V lost 3 bases to trimming and J lost 0 bases, with 9 bases between them.

This clonotype was recorded a few times. The J gene is TRBJ2-3, the V gene TRBV28, with 7 bases identical to TRBD2. Losses at the gene ends were 2 bases for V and 4 bases for J; bases not matched to a gene: 3. This CDR3 has 14 amino acids. Germline V gene data show CDR1 as MDHEN and CDR2 as SYDVKM. The DNA for the CDR3 is TGTGCCAGCAGTTTAGCGGGAGCGGCAGATACGCAGTATTTT. Its translation: CASSLAGAADTQYF.

This chain joins TRBV20-1 and TRBJ2-5; TRBD1 matches 7 bases. CDR1 and CDR2 from the germline V gene are DFQATT and SNEGSKA (reference sequence). V shed 5 bases and J 3 bases; nucleotides not matched to a gene: 9. The CDR3 runs 14 residues. CDR3 sequence (DNA): TGCAGTGCTCGACTCGTCCAGGGGGAAGAGACCCAGTACTTC. Translating it yields CSARLVQGEETQYF.

This clonotype was seen only a few times. The chain joins TRBV6-1 to TRBJ2-2; 8 nucleotides align to TRBD2. Germline lookup yields CDR1 MNHNS and CDR2 SASEGT. V lost 1 base and J lost 0; bases outside the gene matches: 7. CDR3 length equals 18 residues. CDR3 sequence reads: CASSEVPTSGTNTGELFF. The CDR3, as DNA: TGTGCCAGCAGTGAAGTCCCTACTAGCGGAACGAACACCGGGGAGCTGTTTTTT.

This clonotype was seen more than once but under ten times. The junction departs from the called germline gene at one end, perhaps through a read error. The CDR3 bases are TGTGCCAGCAGCTTAGAATGGACCTTT. Translating it yields CASSLEWTF. V gene TRBV7-3 combines with J gene TRBJ1-1; D not certain. The CDR3 covers 9 residues. Germline values: CDR1 SGHTA, CDR2 FQGTGA.

This clonotype occurred many times. The chain links TRBV2 to TRBJ2-3; D is ambiguous. The length of the CDR3 is 13 residues. Looked up from germline, CDR1 is SNHLY and CDR2 is FYNNEI. V was trimmed by 2 bases and J by 14 bases, leaving 17 bases between them. The CDR3 region is CASSEPFKRYGYF. The CDR3 DNA is TGTGCCAGCAGTGAACCCTTCAAGAGATACGGGTATTTT.

This clonotype came up many times. V gene TRBV30 combines with J gene TRBJ1-5; D may be TRBD1 (5 bases). The length of the CDR3 is 13 residues. CDR1 is GTSNPN and CDR2 is SVGIG in the germline V gene (reference sequence). V was clipped by 4 bases and J by 7 bases, with 14 bases between them. The CDR3 spells CAWTGDGAQPQHF. The CDR3 region has the DNA TGTGCCTGGACGGGGGACGGAGCCCAGCCCCAGCATTTT.

This clonotype showed up many times. The V gene is TRBV20-1, the J gene TRBJ2-2; maybe TRBD2 (6 bases). CDR1 is DFQATT and CDR2 is SNEGSKA in the germline V gene (reference sequence). The V end was cut by 3 bases, the J end by 3 bases, with 11 bases between. This CDR3 has 14 residues. This CDR3 is CSASSGLDTGELFF. The CDR3 DNA follows: TGCAGTGCTAGCTCGGGACTGGACACCGGGGAGCTGTTTTTT.

The chain combines TRBV3-1 with TRBJ2-1; unclear D gene. The V gene lost 1 base and the J gene lost 8 bases, with 9 bases spanning the gap. This CDR3 contains 13 residues. Germline V gives CDR1 LGHDT, CDR2 YNNKEL (reference sequence). In DNA, the CDR3 is TGTGCCAGCAGCCAAGTTCGTGGCGATGAGCAGTTCTTC. This gives the protein CASSQVRGDEQFF.

This clonotype was found a few times. The chain combines TRBV7-9 with TRBJ2-7; D remains unclear. The V and J ends lost 1 base and 6 bases respectively, with 7 bases between them. Germline loops: CDR1 SEHNR, CDR2 FQNEAQ (reference sequence). The CDR3 has 12 residues. The CDR3, as DNA: TGTGCCAGCAGCTTAGTTATGGGCGAGCAGTACTTC. This translates into CASSLVMGEQYF. Supplemented by reference TRBV7-9 and TRBJ2-7, the full variable domain reads DTGVSQNPRHKITKRGQNVTFRCDPISEHNRLYWYRQTLGQGPEFLTYFQNEAQLEKSRLLSDRFSAERPKGSFSTLEIQRTEQGDSAMYLCASSLVMGEQYFGPGTRLTVT.

Points on this clonotype: At one boundary the junction diverges from the germline segment, which might be a read error. This sequence joins TRBV6-2 or TRBV6-3 and TRBJ2-1; TRBD2 matches 12 bases. Germline CDR1 reads MNHEY; CDR2 reads SVGEGT. This CDR3 is 16 amino acids long. This CDR3 is CAIPHWPSGRAPSVGF. The DNA for the CDR3 is TGTGCCATCCCCCACTGGCCTAGCGGGAGGGCGCCTTCAGTGGGCTTC.

The DNA of the CDR3 is TGCGCCAGCAGCTTGTTAGCAGGGGAGACCCAGTACTTC. This sequence encodes CASSLLAGETQYF. The chain recombines TRBV5-1 with TRBJ2-5; the D gene is possibly TRBD1 (5 bases). The CDR3 is made up of 13 amino acids. CDR1 is SGHRS, CDR2 YFSETQ, per germline. Trimming removed 1 base at V and 5 bases at J, with 9 bases between.

Only a few counts were recorded for this clonotype. The chain links TRBV19 to TRBJ2-1, with 7 bases matching TRBD1. V lost 6 bases, J lost 7 bases, and 12 bases stayed unmatched. Germline CDR1 is LNHDA and CDR2 is SQIVND (reference sequence). CDR3 length: 15 amino acids. Written as DNA, the CDR3 is TGTGCCAGTAGGAGACAGGGATTGGGCCATAATGAGCAGTTCTTC. Its translation: CASRRQGLGHNEQFF.

This clonotype was detected many times. The gene calls are TRBV28 and TRBJ1-1; D possibly corresponds to TRBD1 (5 bases). This CDR3 comprises 14 residues. The V gene lost 8 bases and the J gene lost 0 bases, with 13 bases spanning the gap. CDR1 MDHEN and CDR2 SYDVKM come from the germline V gene. CDR3: CASGQGPMNTEAFF. The CDR3 bases are TGTGCCAGCGGGCAGGGTCCCATGAACACTGAAGCTTTCTTT.

The V and J genes are TRBV6-2 or TRBV6-3 and TRBJ2-7; the D call may be TRBD1 or TRBD2 (6 bases each). The CDR3 extends over 16 amino acids. Per the germline V gene, CDR1 is MNHEY and CDR2 is SVGEGT. Trimming took off 8 bases at V and 2 bases at J, with 22 bases between the two ends. CDR3 region: CASRPKEGGSTYEQYF. The CDR3, as DNA: TGTGCCAGCCGACCGAAGGAGGGGGGATCCACCTACGAGCAGTACTTC.

The CDR3 is CSAPPPWLRTDTQYF. Written as DNA, the CDR3 is TGCAGTGCCCCGCCCCCCTGGCTACGCACAGATACGCAGTATTTT. The chain recombines TRBV20-1 with TRBJ2-3, with unresolved D. This CDR3 comprises 15 residues. Germline V gives CDR1 DFQATT, CDR2 SNEGSKA (reference sequence). V dropped 6 bases and J dropped 1 base, with 17 bases sitting between them.

The rearrangement joins TRBV7-2 to TRBJ1-3; D unresolved. The V gene lost 5 bases and the J gene lost 0 bases, with 5 bases spanning the gap. Looked up from germline, CDR1 is SGHTA and CDR2 is FQGNSA. The CDR3 is 13 amino acids. CDR3 loop: CASSDNSGNTIYF. CDR3 coding DNA: TGTGCCAGCAGCGACAACTCTGGAAACACCATATATTTT.

In this sample, this clonotype turned up a few times. This chain uses TRBV7-8 with TRBJ2-7, with 9 bases identical to TRBD2. The CDR3 runs 13 residues. J gave up 7 bases and V 5 bases, and 6 bases lay outside the gene matches. Germline CDR1 and CDR2: SGHVS and FQNEAQ. The chain's CDR3 is CASSKGLASEQYF. The CDR3 DNA follows: TGTGCCAGCAGCAAGGGACTAGCCAGTGAGCAGTACTTC. Based on the CDR3 plus reference TRBV7-8 and TRBJ2-7, the full variable domain is GAGVSQSPRYKVAKRGQDVALRCDPISGHVSLFWYQQALGQGPEFLTYFQNEAQLDKSGLPSDRFFAERPEGSVSTLKIQRTQQEDSAVYLCASSKGLASEQYFGPGTRLTVT.

The sample holds many counts of this clonotype. The chain recombines TRBV3-1 with TRBJ2-1; D ambiguous. Germline-derived CDR1 and CDR2 are LGHDT and YNNKEL (reference sequence). This CDR3 region has 15 residues. Trimming pared 0 bases from V and 8 bases from J, leaving 14 bases between. CDR3 sequence: CASSQDRESGDEQFF. CDR3 in DNA: TGTGCCAGCAGCCAAGATCGAGAATCTGGCGATGAGCAGTTCTTC.

This clonotype was counted ten times or more. The chain recombines TRBV7-2 with TRBJ2-1, with a weak D call TRBD2 (5 bases). The CDR3 covers 16 residues. Trimming stripped 5 bases from V and 5 bases from J, with 19 bases between. The germline V gene encodes CDR1 SGHTA and CDR2 FQGNSA. The CDR3 nucleotides read TGTGCCAGCAGCACGTACTCCAATAGGAGGAACAATGAGCAGTTCTTC. This gives the protein CASSTYSNRRNNEQFF.

The sample holds many counts of this clonotype. The V call is TRBV28, the J call TRBJ2-7; perhaps TRBD2 as D (6 bases). V gave up 6 bases and J gave up 0 bases, with 21 bases separating them. Germline V gene sequence: CDR1 MDHEN, CDR2 SYDVKM. The CDR3 loop spans 17 amino acids. CDR3 residues: CASSPYELRESSYEQYF. As DNA, the CDR3 is TGTGCCAGCAGCCCTTACGAGCTTCGGGAGAGCTCCTACGAGCAGTACTTC. Looking up the rest from reference TRBV28 and TRBJ2-7 gives the full variable domain: DVKVTQSSRYLVKRTGEKVFLECVQDMDHENMFWYRQDPGLGLRLIYFSYDVKMKEKGDIPEGYSVSREKKERFSLILESASTNQTSMYLCASSPYELRESSYEQYFGPGTRLTVT.

In its sample, this clonotype was seen many times. The genes are TRBV6-2 or TRBV6-3 and TRBJ1-1, with TRBD1 matching over 7 bases. V lost 6 bases, J lost 5 bases, and 9 bases stayed unmatched. This CDR3 contains 14 residues. Germline CDR1 is MNHEY and CDR2 is SVGEGT. Here the CDR3 reads CASSGPARGTEAFF. The CDR3 DNA reads as TGTGCCAGCAGCGGACCGGCCAGGGGGACTGAAGCTTTCTTT.

This clonotype was seen at least ten times. V gene TRBV28 combines with J gene TRBJ1-4; tentative D call: TRBD1 (6 bases). This CDR3 has 16 residues. Germline-derived CDR1 and CDR2 are MDHEN and SYDVKM. The ends were cut back, 6 bases at V and 3 bases at J, with 17 bases in the middle. The CDR3 bases are TGTGCCAGCAGGTCACCTACAGGGATAGCTAATGAAAAACTGTTTTTT. This encodes CASRSPTGIANEKLFF.

This clonotype was seen a handful of times. The chain is built from TRBV20-1 and TRBJ1-1, with 8 bases fitting TRBD1. Trimming removed 5 bases from V and 12 bases from J; junction bases left unmatched: 5. CDR3 length: 10 amino acids. CDR1 and CDR2 from the germline V gene are DFQATT and SNEGSKA (reference sequence). CDR3 amino acids: CSAWDRQTFF. CDR3 DNA: TGCAGTGCTTGGGACAGGCAAACTTTCTTT.

This clonotype has ten or more counts. The chain is built from TRBV27 and TRBJ1-1, with no clear D. Trimming stripped 6 bases from V and 0 bases from J, with 11 bases between. CDR3 size: 14 residues. The germline CDR1 and CDR2 sequences are MNHEY and SMNVEV (reference sequence). The CDR3 protein is CASRKQRLNTEAFF. CDR3 DNA sequence: TGTGCCAGCAGAAAACAGCGGCTGAACACTGAAGCTTTCTTT.

In this sample, this clonotype turned up a few times. The chain joins TRBV9 to TRBJ1-1; the match to TRBD1 covers 8 bases. The germline gives CDR1 SGDLS, CDR2 YYNGEE. The trim removed 3 bases at V and 1 base at J, leaving 2 bases unmatched. CDR3 length equals 14 residues. CDR3: CASSAGQGNTEAFF. Written as DNA, the CDR3 is TGTGCCAGCAGCGCCGGACAGGGGAACACTGAAGCTTTCTTT. Together with reference TRBV9 and TRBJ1-1, the CDR3 gives the full variable domain: DSGVTQTPKHLITATGQRVTLRCSPRSGDLSVYWYQQSLDQGLQFLIQYYNGEERAKGNILERFSAQQFPDLHSELNLSSLELGDSALYFCASSAGQGNTEAFFGQGTRLTVV.